A selection of T cell receptor beta chains follows, all from one sample in a study of cytomegalovirus exposure and HLA in healthy donors. Produced via immunoSEQ multiplex PCR; TCRdb's table is partial and in-frame only. This sample has about 43,000 clones, with around nine tenths found just once. Input material: PBMCs. These receptors came from a young man in good health and CMV-seronegative. Both conserved end residues are part of each CDR3. The order of the fields is D gene, CDR3 length, J gene, V gene, CDR3 DNA, CDR3 protein. The D gene is left open where the match is weak.

d_call: -
cdr3_length: 13
j_call: TRBJ1-2
v_call: TRBV7-2
cdr3_nt: TGTGCCAGCAGCTTTGACAGCGCATATGGCTACACCTTC
cdr3_aa: CASSFDSAYGYTF

d_call: TRBD1
cdr3_length: 17
j_call: TRBJ1-2
v_call: TRBV28
cdr3_nt: TGTGCCAGCAGTTTACCCGGACAGGGGGTTGTAGGCTATGGCTACACCTTC
cdr3_aa: CASSLPGQGVVGYGYTF

d_call: -
cdr3_length: 13
j_call: TRBJ2-2
v_call: TRBV6-5
cdr3_nt: TGTGCCAGCAGTTACTCCTACACCGGGGAGCTGTTTTTT
cdr3_aa: CASSYSYTGELFF

d_call: -
cdr3_length: 12
j_call: TRBJ2-7
v_call: TRBV6-6
cdr3_nt: TGTGCCAGCACCGCCAACGGCTACGAGCAGTACTTC
cdr3_aa: CASTANGYEQYF

d_call: TRBD1
cdr3_length: 14
j_call: TRBJ2-7
v_call: TRBV29-1
cdr3_nt: TGCAGCGTCATTAGACAGGGGGGCTCCTACGAGCAGTACTTC
cdr3_aa: CSVIRQGGSYEQYF

d_call: TRBD2
cdr3_length: 14
j_call: TRBJ2-5
v_call: TRBV5-1
cdr3_nt: TGCGCCAGCAGCTTGGTTGCGGGAGAAGAGACCCAGTACTTC
cdr3_aa: CASSLVAGEETQYF

d_call: -
cdr3_length: 16
j_call: TRBJ1-5
v_call: TRBV6-1
cdr3_nt: TGTGCCAGCAGTGAGCCTACAGGGATTAGTGGTCAGCCCCAGCATTTT
cdr3_aa: CASSEPTGISGQPQHF

d_call: TRBD1
cdr3_length: 14
j_call: TRBJ1-5
v_call: TRBV29-1
cdr3_nt: TGCAGCGTTGCCGGGACAGGGGGCGATCAGCCCCAGCATTTT
cdr3_aa: CSVAGTGGDQPQHF

d_call: TRBD2
cdr3_length: 14
j_call: TRBJ2-5
v_call: TRBV5-1
cdr3_nt: TGCGCCAGCAGCTCCATGGGGGGGGTAGAGACCCAGTACTTC
cdr3_aa: CASSSMGGVETQYF

d_call: TRBD1
cdr3_length: 14
j_call: TRBJ1-4
v_call: TRBV7-9
cdr3_nt: TGTGCCAGCAGCCAGGGGGCAACTAATGAAAAACTGTTTTTT
cdr3_aa: CASSQGATNEKLFF